What follows describes a single TCR beta chain. PCR primers comprised 60 Vbeta and 13 Jbeta primers. The method was immunoSEQ multiplex PCR; TCRdb's version includes in-frame clones alone and lacks a portion of them. Altogether about 260,000 clones are present, about four fifths being singletons, with the ten largest covering 2% to 2.5%. The sample originates from a study of cytomegalovirus exposure and HLA in healthy donors. In germline, CDR1 is LNHDA, CDR2 SQIVND (reference sequence). Deletions cut 5 bases from V and 1 base from J, with 18 bases between. The CDR3 has 16 residues. V is TRBV19 and J is TRBJ2-7; perhaps TRBD2 as D (5 bases). The specimen sequenced was PBMCs. This TCR was sampled from a middle-aged woman in good health and CMV-seropositive. For the CDR3, the DNA is TGTGCCAGTAGTTTACCTCAGGCCGGCGGGTCCTACGAGCAGTACTTC. Translation: CASSLPQAGGSYEQYF.